This T cell receptor (beta chain) came from a study of control samples from healthy donors and cancer patients. Only in-frame clones appear in the TCRdb table, and some are missing; sequencing was by immunoSEQ multiplex PCR. There are 200,000 to 250,000 clones in the sample; about 95% occur only once, and approximately 1.5% lies in the top ten. A single count supports this clone. V was pared by 4 bases and J by 8 bases, with 6 bases of the junction left unmatched. The CDR3 spans 14 residues. Germline V gene sequence: CDR1 LGHDT, CDR2 YNNKEL (reference sequence). Sequences were obtained from blood. The sequence came from a man between 50 and 59 years old in good health. The genes are TRBV3-1 (or the pseudogene TRBV3-2) and TRBJ2-2, with 8 bases aligning to TRBD2. The CDR3 region is CASSLREGPGELFF. The CDR3 DNA is TGTGCCAGCAGCCTCCGGGAGGGGCCAGGGGAGCTGTTTTTT.